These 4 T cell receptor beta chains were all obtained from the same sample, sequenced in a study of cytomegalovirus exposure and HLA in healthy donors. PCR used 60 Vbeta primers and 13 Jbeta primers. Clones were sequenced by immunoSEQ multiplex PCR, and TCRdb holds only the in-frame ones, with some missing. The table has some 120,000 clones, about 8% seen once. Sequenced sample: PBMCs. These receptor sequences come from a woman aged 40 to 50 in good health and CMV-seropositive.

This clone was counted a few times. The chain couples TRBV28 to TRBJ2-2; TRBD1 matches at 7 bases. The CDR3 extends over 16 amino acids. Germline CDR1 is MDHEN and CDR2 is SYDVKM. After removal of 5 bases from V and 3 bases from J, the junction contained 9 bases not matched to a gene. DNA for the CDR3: TGTGCCAGCAGTACCCCCGGCAGGGGGTACACCGGGGAGCTGTTTTTT. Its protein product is CASSTPGRGYTGELFF.

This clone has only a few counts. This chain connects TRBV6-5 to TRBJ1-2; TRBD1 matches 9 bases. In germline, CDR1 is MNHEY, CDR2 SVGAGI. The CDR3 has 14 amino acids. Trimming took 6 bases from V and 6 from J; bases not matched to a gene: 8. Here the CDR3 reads CASRTPGQGHGYTF. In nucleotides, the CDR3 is TGTGCCAGCAGAACTCCGGGACAGGGTCATGGCTACACCTTC.

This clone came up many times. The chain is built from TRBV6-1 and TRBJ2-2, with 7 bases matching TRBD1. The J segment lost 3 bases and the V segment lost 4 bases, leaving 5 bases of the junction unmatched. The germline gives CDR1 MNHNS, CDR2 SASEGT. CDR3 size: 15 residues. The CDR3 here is CASSARTGDTGELFF. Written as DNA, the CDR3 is TGTGCCAGCAGTGCCCGGACAGGAGACACCGGGGAGCTGTTTTTT.

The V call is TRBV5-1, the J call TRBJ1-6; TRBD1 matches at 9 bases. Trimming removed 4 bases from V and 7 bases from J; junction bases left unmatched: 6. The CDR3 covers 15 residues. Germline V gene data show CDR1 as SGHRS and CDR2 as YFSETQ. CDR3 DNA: TGCGCCAGCAGCGTGCGACAGGGGGGAAATTCACCCCTCCACTTT. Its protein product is CASSVRQGGNSPLHF.